This TCR beta chain was identified during a study of blood T cells in healthy people across ages. CDR3 length: 11 residues. The V gene's germline CDR1 is SQVTM and CDR2 ANQGSEA. It was with a sample-barcoded 5' primer and a J-beta primer mix that a second PCR of about 6 to 12 cycles was run. Carrying 12 random nucleotides, a template-switch adaptor labeled each individual cDNA molecule. Each sample yielded at least 3 million CDR3-containing paired-end reads. One entry per CDR3 protein, called by TCRdb with MiXCR from the 5' RACE reads. The data contain fewer than 600,000 distinct CDR3 sequences, approximately 26% of them singletons. The sample also formed part of further work on T cells of mothers and their children. That paper states: Each 15 ul cDNA reaction used approximately 1.5 ug RNA; all RNA was used. In each mother, TCR beta CDR3 reads exceeded 8.5 million; in each child, they numbered 3 million to 3.5 million.

The origin of this receptor is a boy aged 2-9 years in good health. The rearrangement links TRBV29-1 to TRBJ2-1; D might be TRBD1 (6 bases). The end of the DNA is better explained by TRBJ2-7, so the J call may be wrong. Sequencing used blood. CDR3 sequence reads: CSVEWGPEQYF. The CDR3, as DNA: TGCAGCGTTGAATGGGGGCCAGAGCAGTACTTC.